A single sample gave rise to the 27 T cell receptor beta chains below, sequenced in a study of molecular identifiers for immune sequencing clone quantification (dated by TCRdb to 2016 to 2019). To prepare the library, PCR was applied. The listed sequencing device is Illumina HiSeq 4000. TCRdb redid the processing of the public reads, applying fastp at Q25 and MiXCR, and retained in-frame beta chains. Under each unique CDR3 protein, matching rows form one entry showing the most common genes and DNA. The sample table records about 640,000 distinct CDR3 sequences; just under 20% of these occur just once. 0.85% of the sample goes to the ten largest clones. Sequenced sample: naive CD8+ T cells from blood, with Jurkat cell RNA spiked in. Sample cell subset or site, as interpreted from the label and publication: FACS-sorted CD8+CD4-CCR7+CD45RA+ naive T cells. The receptors shown here come from a human donor in good health. Some libraries in this study had Jurkat cell RNA spiked in.

As concerns this clonotype: One base away lies a much larger clone, so this may be a sequencing read error. The J gene is TRBJ1-2, the V gene TRBV20-1; D may be TRBD1 (5 bases). Germline V gene data show CDR1 as DFQATT and CDR2 as SNEGSKA (reference sequence). V lost 0 bases to trimming and J lost 6 bases, with 14 bases between them. CDR3 length equals 14 residues. The CDR3 is CSARDQTEANGYTF. As DNA, the CDR3 is TGCAGTGCTAGAGATCAGACAGAAGCCAATGGCTACACCTTC.

This clonotype was recorded many times. This chain links TRBV25-1 with TRBJ2-7, with 8 nucleotides matching TRBD1. Unmatched junction bases numbered 9, after V lost 5 bases and J lost 3 bases. Germline V gene lookup returns CDR1 MGHDK and CDR2 SYGVNS. The CDR3 length is 15 residues. CDR3 residues: CASSPQDRADYEQYF. The CDR3 DNA reads as TGTGCCAGCAGTCCCCAGGACAGGGCTGACTACGAGCAGTACTTC.

At least ten counts were recorded for this clonotype. The J gene is TRBJ2-2, the V gene TRBV9; possibly TRBD1 for D (6 bases). Trimming pared 4 bases from V and 1 base from J, leaving 14 bases between. This CDR3 has 16 amino acids. Germline assignment: CDR1 SGDLS and CDR2 YYNGEE. For the CDR3, the DNA is TGTGCCAGCAGCTCACCCTGGGGGCAGAACACCGGGGAGCTGTTTTTT. Its protein is CASSSPWGQNTGELFF.

This clonotype was found many times. The chain couples TRBV4-1 to TRBJ1-4, with TRBD1 as a possible D gene (6 bases). The germline V gene has CDR1 MGHRA and CDR2 YSYEKL. This CDR3 contains 15 residues. The ends were cut back, 0 bases at V and 6 bases at J, with 11 bases in the middle. CDR3 in DNA: TGCGCCAGCAGCCAAGATCACCCAGGGGATGAAAAACTGTTTTTT. Protein sequence: CASSQDHPGDEKLFF.

This clonotype was found many times. This chain joins TRBV20-1 and TRBJ2-7, with D perhaps TRBD2 (7 bases). The CDR3 spans 14 residues. The germline V gene encodes CDR1 DFQATT and CDR2 SNEGSKA (reference sequence). Trimming removed 6 bases at V and 3 bases at J, with 18 bases between. CDR3 in DNA: TGCAGTGCCCACCTCAGGGAGGGGGACTACGAGCAGTACTTC. It specifies CSAHLREGDYEQYF.

The table lists this clonotype with a few counts. The rearrangement joins TRBV30 to TRBJ2-7, with 7 bases matching TRBD1. Germline V gene sequence: CDR1 GTSNPN, CDR2 SVGIG (reference sequence). The length of the CDR3 is 14 residues. The V gene end was trimmed by 1 base and the J gene end by 6 bases; junction bases not matched to a gene: 9. The CDR3 sequence: CAWSGDSRMVEQYF. CDR3 DNA: TGTGCCTGGAGTGGGGACAGCCGTATGGTCGAGCAGTACTTC.

This clonotype has ten or more counts. The V and J genes are TRBV5-4 and TRBJ1-1; D gene ambiguous. V was clipped by 4 bases and J by 3 bases, with 13 bases between them. The CDR3 contains 14 residues. From germline, CDR1 is SGHNT and CDR2 YYREEE (reference sequence). CDR3 nucleotide sequence: TGTGCCAGCAGCGCTATAATCGACGACACTGAAGCTTTCTTT. Encoded protein: CASSAIIDDTEAFF.

Comments on this clonotype: This could be a read error, since a much larger clone is one nucleotide away. The chain recombines TRBV27 with TRBJ2-3; 9 bases align to TRBD2. The germline V gene has CDR1 MNHEY and CDR2 SMNVEV (reference sequence). The CDR3 length is 15 residues. V shed 3 bases and J 4 bases; nucleotides not matched to a gene: 5. The CDR3 nucleotides are TGTGCCAGCAGTTTTGGTAGCGGGAGTGCAGATACGCAGTATTTT. This encodes CASSFGSGSADTQYF.

This clonotype was observed many times. V usage is TRBV9 and J usage is TRBJ2-6; D not certain. CDR1 is SGDLS, CDR2 YYNGEE, per germline. Trimming cost V 3 bases and J 13 bases, with 8 bases left between them. The CDR3 totals 11 residues. CDR3 bases: TGTGCCAGCAGCGCCACTGGGGTCCTGACTTTC. It specifies CASSATGVLTF. Full variable domain (missing parts from reference TRBV9 and TRBJ2-6): DSGVTQTPKHLITATGQRVTLRCSPRSGDLSVYWYQQSLDQGLQFLIQYYNGEERAKGNILERFSAQQFPDLHSELNLSSLELGDSALYFCASSATGVLTFGAGSRLTVL.

This clonotype was counted a few times. The rearrangement joins TRBV19 to TRBJ2-7; D remains ambiguous. V lost 3 bases to trimming and J lost 5 bases, with 17 bases between them. CDR1 is LNHDA, CDR2 SQIVND, per germline (reference sequence). The CDR3 loop spans 15 amino acids. The CDR3 nucleotides are TGTGCCAGTAGTATTAGTGGCCCCTTGACCCACGAGCAGTACTTC. Amino acid sequence: CASSISGPLTHEQYF.

This clonotype was counted at least ten times. The V call is TRBV20-1, the J call TRBJ2-3; TRBD2 matches 10 bases. V lost 6 bases, J lost 7 bases, and 13 bases stayed unmatched. Germline lookup yields CDR1 DFQATT and CDR2 SNEGSKA (reference sequence). The CDR3 has 15 residues. CDR3 sequence (DNA): TGCAGTGCCCCGGTGGTAGCGGGAGGCCCGAATACGCAGTATTTT. This encodes CSAPVVAGGPNTQYF.

This clonotype occurred many times. The V gene is TRBV27, the J gene TRBJ2-5; D not resolved. Germline V gene data show CDR1 as MNHEY and CDR2 as SMNVEV (reference sequence). The length of the CDR3 is 11 residues. Between the trimmed V and J ends, which lost 3 bases and 6 bases, there was a span of 5 bases. DNA of the CDR3: TGTGCCAGCAGTTTCCGGCAGACCCAGTACTTC. Amino acid sequence: CASSFRQTQYF.

In this sample, this clonotype turned up many times. The rearrangement uses TRBV12-3 or TRBV12-4 and TRBJ2-3; D call uncertain. CDR3 length: 13 residues. V lost 8 bases and J lost 1, with 10 bases in between. The CDR3 protein is CASQEQRTDTQYF. The CDR3 DNA follows: TGTGCCAGCCAAGAGCAGCGCACAGATACGCAGTATTTT.

This clonotype has at least ten counts. This chain connects TRBV28 to TRBJ2-7; 7 nucleotides match TRBD1. Losses at the gene ends were 5 bases for V and 6 bases for J; bases not matched to a gene: 10. The CDR3 consists of 14 residues. Germline CDR1 MDHEN, CDR2 SYDVKM. CDR3: CASSPRQGFGEQYF. The CDR3 DNA is TGTGCCAGCAGTCCCAGACAGGGTTTCGGCGAGCAGTACTTC.

The CDR3 DNA follows: TGTGCCAGCAGCGACAGGGTTCCTGGGGCCAACGTCCTGACTTTC. This sequence encodes CASSDRVPGANVLTF. The chain combines TRBV9 with TRBJ2-6; maybe TRBD1 (6 bases). The V gene lost 3 bases and the J gene lost 2 bases, with 9 bases spanning the gap. This CDR3 has 15 residues. Looked up from germline, CDR1 is SGDLS and CDR2 is YYNGEE. Filled out from reference TRBV9 and TRBJ2-6, the complete variable domain reads DSGVTQTPKHLITATGQRVTLRCSPRSGDLSVYWYQQSLDQGLQFLIQYYNGEERAKGNILERFSAQQFPDLHSELNLSSLELGDSALYFCASSDRVPGANVLTFGAGSRLTVL.

This clonotype has at least ten counts. The chain employs TRBV28 and TRBJ2-7; 8 bases line up with TRBD2. V shed 2 bases, J shed 3 bases, and the junction held 6 bases outside the gene matches. From germline, CDR1 is MDHEN and CDR2 SYDVKM. The CDR3 spans 15 residues. The CDR3 is CASSLLTSGSYEQYF. For the CDR3, the DNA is TGTGCCAGCAGTTTACTTACTAGCGGAAGCTACGAGCAGTACTTC.

The chain couples TRBV6-2 or TRBV6-3 to TRBJ1-3; D is possibly TRBD1 (5 bases). Germline assignment: CDR1 MNHEY and CDR2 SVGEGT. V lost 2 bases, J lost 0 bases, and 14 bases lay in between. The CDR3 is made up of 17 amino acids. The CDR3 nucleotides are TGTGCCAGCAGTTACGAACGGGGGACCGACTCTGGAAACACCATATATTTT. It encodes CASSYERGTDSGNTIYF.

This clonotype occurred many times. V gene TRBV7-9 combines with J gene TRBJ2-3; D gene unclear. Germline V lookup: CDR1 SEHNR, CDR2 FQNEAQ (reference sequence). The V end lost 5 bases, the J end lost 2 bases, and 5 bases lay between the germline ends. There are 12 residues in the CDR3. The CDR3 loop is CASSESTDTQYF. CDR3 nucleotides: TGTGCCAGCAGCGAATCCACAGATACGCAGTATTTT.

This clonotype was counted ten times or more. The V call is TRBV7-2, the J call TRBJ1-1; no clear D gene. Germline CDR1 is SGHTA and CDR2 is FQGNSA. CDR3 length: 15 residues. With 1 base removed from V and 0 bases from J, the gap between germline ends came to 9 bases. The CDR3 nucleotides read TGTGCCAGCAGCTTAGTCGGGCCCCTGAACACTGAAGCTTTCTTT. Translating it yields CASSLVGPLNTEAFF.

On this clonotype: This may stem from a read error, because a much larger clone lies one nucleotide away. The V call is TRBV7-9, the J call TRBJ1-4; 7 nucleotides line up with TRBD1. Germline V gives CDR1 SEHNR, CDR2 FQNEAQ (reference sequence). V dropped 3 bases and J dropped 0; count of bases not matched to a gene: 4. The CDR3 runs to 16 residues. CDR3 sequence (DNA): TGTGCCAGCAGCTTCTTCCAGGGGGCAACTAATGAAAAACTGTTTTTT. As protein: CASSFFQGATNEKLFF.

This clonotype has ten or more counts. The chain is built from TRBV12-3 or TRBV12-4 and TRBJ2-5; D perhaps matches TRBD1 (6 bases). This CDR3 has 14 amino acids. Trimming removed 5 bases at V and 4 bases at J, with 14 bases between. The CDR3 region is CASSPDSGGETQYF. The CDR3 DNA is TGTGCCAGCAGTCCGGACAGCGGAGGAGAGACCCAGTACTTC.

About this clonotype: A much larger clone lies a single base off, so this may be a read error. The chain combines TRBV13 with TRBJ1-2; D unresolved. Trimming stripped 5 bases from V and 13 bases from J, with 5 bases between. CDR1 is PRHDT and CDR2 is FYEKMQ in the germline V gene (reference sequence). The CDR3 totals 8 residues. In DNA form, the CDR3 reads TGTGCCAGCAGCCCCCTCACCTTC. Amino acids: CASSPLTF.

This clonotype was seen many times. The rearrangement joins TRBV13 to TRBJ2-7, with D possibly being TRBD1 (6 bases). Deletions cut 4 bases from V and 3 bases from J, with 13 bases between. Germline CDR1 reads PRHDT; CDR2 reads FYEKMQ (reference sequence). The CDR3 is made up of 14 amino acids. Written as DNA, the CDR3 is TGTGCCAGCAGCTCGAGGACAGCCAGCTACGAGCAGTACTTC. Protein sequence: CASSSRTASYEQYF.

As concerns this clonotype: A much larger clone sits a single nucleotide away, making a read error possible. The chain is built from TRBV7-2 and TRBJ2-7; unclear D gene. The CDR3 is 12 residues long. The germline V gene encodes CDR1 SGHTA and CDR2 FQGNSA. The CDR3 here is CASSSIENERYF. In nucleotides, the CDR3 is TGTGCCAGCAGTTCTATCGAGAACGAGCGGTACTTC.

The chain joins TRBV23-1 to TRBJ2-5; D is perhaps TRBD1 or TRBD2 (6 bases each). TRBV23-1 qualifies as an ORF whose function is uncertain. The CDR3 contains 14 residues. Between the trimmed V and J ends, which lost 9 bases and 2 bases, there was a span of 16 bases. The CDR3: CASREGGPQETQYF. The DNA of the CDR3 is TGCGCCAGTCGGGAAGGGGGGCCGCAAGAGACCCAGTACTTC.

J is TRBJ2-5 and V is TRBV9; D may be TRBD1 (6 bases). In germline, CDR1 is SGDLS, CDR2 YYNGEE. Trimming took 3 bases from V and 5 from J, leaving 17 bases between them. This CDR3 region has 15 residues. CDR3: CASSAGERLEETQYF. The CDR3 bases are TGTGCCAGCAGCGCAGGGGAAAGGTTGGAGGAGACCCAGTACTTC.

The chain joins TRBV11-2 to TRBJ1-4, with D possibly matching TRBD1 (5 bases). The CDR3 is made up of 19 amino acids. Germline V gene data show CDR1 as SGHAT and CDR2 as FQNNGV. Between the trimmed V and J ends, which lost 1 base and 7 bases, there was a span of 25 bases. The chain's CDR3 is CASSLGLGRHGGTGEKLFF. CDR3 nucleotide sequence: TGTGCCAGCAGCTTAGGCCTCGGTAGACACGGCGGGACGGGTGAAAAACTGTTTTTT.